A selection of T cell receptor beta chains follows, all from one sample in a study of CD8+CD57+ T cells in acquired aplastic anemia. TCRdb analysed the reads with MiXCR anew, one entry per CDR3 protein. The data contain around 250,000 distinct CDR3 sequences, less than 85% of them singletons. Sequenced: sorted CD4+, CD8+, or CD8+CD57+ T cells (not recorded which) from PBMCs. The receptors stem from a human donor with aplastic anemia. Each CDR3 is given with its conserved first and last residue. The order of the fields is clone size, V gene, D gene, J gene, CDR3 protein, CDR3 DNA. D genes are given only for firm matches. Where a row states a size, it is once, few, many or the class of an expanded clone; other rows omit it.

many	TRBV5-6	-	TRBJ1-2	CASSLGEGGYTF	TGTGCCAGCAGCTTGGGGGAGGGCGGCTACACCTTC
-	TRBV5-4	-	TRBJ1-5	CASSFPRAVGNQPQHF	TGTGCCAGCAGCTTTCCTCGGGCAGTCGGCAATCAGCCCCAGCATTTT
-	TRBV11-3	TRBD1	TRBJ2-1	CASSLRQGEWNEQFF	TGTGCCAGCAGCTTGAGACAGGGTGAGTGGAATGAGCAGTTCTTC
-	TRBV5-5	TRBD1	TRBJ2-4	CACGVDRDIQYF	TGTGCCTGCGGAGTAGACAGGGACATTCAGTACTTC
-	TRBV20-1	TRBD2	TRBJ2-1	CSATTSALSYNEQFF	TGCAGTGCTACAACTAGCGCCCTCTCCTACAATGAGCAGTTCTTC
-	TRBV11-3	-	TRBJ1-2	CASSLDLTAIGGYTF	TGTGCCAGCAGCTTAGATCTGACAGCCATCGGTGGCTACACCTTC
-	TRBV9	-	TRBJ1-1	CASSVGSDTKTFAFF	TGTGCCAGCAGCGTAGGGTCAGATACGAAGACTTTTGCTTTCTTT
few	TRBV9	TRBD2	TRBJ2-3	CASGVAGNIQYLYF	TGTGCCAGCGGCGTAGCGGGGAACATTCAGTACCTCTATTTT
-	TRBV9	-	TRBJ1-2	CASGDGGEGYTF	TGTGCCAGCGGGGACGGGGGCGAAGGCTACACCTTC
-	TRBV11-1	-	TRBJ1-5	CASSLSYTNQPQHF	TGTGCCAGCAGTTTATCTTATACAAATCAGCCCCAGCATTTT
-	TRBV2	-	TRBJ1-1	CASTWTVNTEAFF	TGTGCCAGCACCTGGACAGTGAACACTGAAGCTTTCTTT
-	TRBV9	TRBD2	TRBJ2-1	CASSLGSGGGCFEQFF	TGTGCCAGCAGCTTAGGGTCAGGCGGGGGGTGTTTTGAGCAGTTCTTC
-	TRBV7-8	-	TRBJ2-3	CASSLAGTPATHF	TGTGCCAGCAGCTTAGCGGGCACACCCGCGACGCATTTT
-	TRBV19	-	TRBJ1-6	CASSIPREAYNEPLLF	TGTGCCAGCAGCATACCTAGGGAAGCCTACAATGAACCCCTCCTCTTT
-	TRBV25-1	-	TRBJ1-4	CASSEYEQGREKLFF	TGTGCCAGCAGTGAATACGAACAGGGTAGGGAAAAACTGTTTTTT
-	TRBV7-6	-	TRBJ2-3	CASSLARVLSPLHF	TGTGCCAGCAGCTTGGCCAGAGTACTTTCACCCCTGCACTTT
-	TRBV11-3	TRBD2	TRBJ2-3	CASSPPLKGLAGAEMDTQYF	TGTGCCAGCAGCCCCCCCCTGAAAGGGCTAGCGGGAGCGGAGATGGATACGCAGTATTTT
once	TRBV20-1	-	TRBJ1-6	CSARGSWAQAFAPLHF	TGCAGTGCTAGAGGTTCGTGGGCACAAGCATTTGCACCCCTCCACTTT
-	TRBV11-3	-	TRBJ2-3	CASSEGGQDTQYF	TGTGCCAGCAGCGAAGGGGGGCAAGATACGCAGTATTTT
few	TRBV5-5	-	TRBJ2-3	CASSSSQTDTQYF	TGTGCCAGCAGCTCCTCACAGACAGATACGCAGTATTTT
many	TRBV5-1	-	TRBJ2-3	CASRTGSPSTDTQYF	TGCGCCAGCAGAACAGGGTCCCCTAGCACAGATACGCAGTATTTT
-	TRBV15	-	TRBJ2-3	CVSSSGEGDGKTDTQYF	TGTGTCAGCAGTAGTGGAGAAGGTGACGGGAAGACAGATACGCAGTATTTT
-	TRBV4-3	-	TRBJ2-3	CASSQDMKGGATETQNF	TGCGCCAGCAGCCAAGATATGAAAGGGGGGGCTACAGAAACGCAGAATTTT
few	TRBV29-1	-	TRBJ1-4	CSVSEGEKLFF	TGCAGCGTTTCGGAAGGAGAAAAACTGTTTTTT
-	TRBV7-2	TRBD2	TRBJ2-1	CASGLRLAGGNEQFF	TGTGCCAGCGGCCTACGACTAGCGGGAGGTAACGAGCAGTTCTTC
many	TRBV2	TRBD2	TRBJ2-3	CASGDGGTHEQYF	TGTGCCAGCGGGGACGGGGGGACCCATGAGCAGTATTTT
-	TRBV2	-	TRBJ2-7	CATSTGRPNEQYF	TGTGCCACCTCCACAGGGAGGCCGAACGAGCAGTACTTC
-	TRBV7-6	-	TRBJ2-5	CASSSDRLLSPPHYF	TGTGCCAGCAGCTCGGACAGATTACTTTCACCCCCCCACTACTTC
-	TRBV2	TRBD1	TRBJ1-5	CAGKRDSQDYQPQHF	TGTGCCGGCAAAAGGGACAGTCAGGACTATCAGCCCCAGCATTTT
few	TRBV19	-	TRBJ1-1	CASSADGNTEAFF	TGTGCCAGCAGCGCGGACGGAAACACTGAAGCTTTCTTT
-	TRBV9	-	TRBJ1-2	CASSEGRGLDYGYTF	TGTGCCAGCAGCGAGGGCAGGGGCTTGGACTATGGCTACACCTTC
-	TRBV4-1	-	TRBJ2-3	CASRDNIGGTDTQYF	TGCGCCAGCAGAGACAACATCGGGGGCACAGATACGCAGTATTTT
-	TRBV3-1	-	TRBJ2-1	CASSQADPRDSRYNEQFF	TGTGCCAGCAGCCAAGCTGACCCCCGGGACTCCCGCTACAACGAGCAGTTCTTC
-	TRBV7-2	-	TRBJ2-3	CASSLPGGRAAQYF	TGTGCCAGCAGCTTACCTGGAGGTCGGGCAGCGCAGTATTTT
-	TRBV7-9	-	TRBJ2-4	CASEGAGKIQYF	TGTGCCAGCGAGGGAGCTGGGAAGATCCAGTACTTC
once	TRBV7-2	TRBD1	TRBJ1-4	CASSFNPEGTALSFF	TGTGCCAGCAGCTTTAATCCGGAGGGGACAGCACTTTCCTTTTTT
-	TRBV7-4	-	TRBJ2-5	CASSARVTWGTSGYF	TGTGCCAGCAGTGCTAGGGTGACGTGGGGTACGTCGGGGTACTTC
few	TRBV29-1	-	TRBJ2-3	CSVGLFTDTQYF	TGCAGCGTGGGATTATTCACAGATACGCAGTATTTT
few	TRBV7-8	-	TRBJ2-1	CASSDGGSHEQFF	TGTGCCAGCAGCGATGGGGGGAGTCATGAGCAGTTCTTC
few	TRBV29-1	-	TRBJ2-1	CSAAYNEQFF	TGCAGCGCCGCCTACAATGAGCAGTTCTTC
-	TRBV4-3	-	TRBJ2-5	CASSHERGKDTQYF	TGCGCCAGCAGCCATGAGAGGGGGAAAGATACGCAGTACTTC
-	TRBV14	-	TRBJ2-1	CASSARGPSYNEQFF	TGTGCCAGCAGTGCTAGGGGTCCCTCCTACAATGAGCAGTTCTTC
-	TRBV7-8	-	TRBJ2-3	CASGFGGAHTTHF	TGTGCCAGCGGCTTCGGGGGCGCTCATACTACGCATTTT
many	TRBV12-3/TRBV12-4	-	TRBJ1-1	CASSFGGTEAFF	TGTGCCAGCAGTTTTGGGGGGACTGAAGCTTTCTTT
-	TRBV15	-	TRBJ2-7	CATSRRGEQDTQYF	TGTGCCACCAGCAGACGGGGCGAGCAAGACACCCAGTACTTC
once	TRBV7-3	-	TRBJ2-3	CASSSAGSRGKPYF	TGTGCCAGCAGCTCTGCGGGGAGTCGGGGAAAGCCGTATTTT